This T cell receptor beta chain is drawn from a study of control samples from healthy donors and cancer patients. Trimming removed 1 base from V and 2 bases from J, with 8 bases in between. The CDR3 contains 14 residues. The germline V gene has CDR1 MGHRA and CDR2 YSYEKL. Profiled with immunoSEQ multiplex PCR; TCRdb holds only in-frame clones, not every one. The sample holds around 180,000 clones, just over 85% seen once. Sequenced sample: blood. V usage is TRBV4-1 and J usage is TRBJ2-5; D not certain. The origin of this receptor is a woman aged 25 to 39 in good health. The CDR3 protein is CASSQVPGQETQYF. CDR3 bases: TGCGCCAGCAGCCAAGTCCCAGGACAAGAGACCCAGTACTTC.